This T cell receptor (beta chain) was sequenced for a study of T cell changes during pregnancy in multiple sclerosis. Clones were read by immunoSEQ multiplex PCR, and TCRdb kept only the in-frame ones, dropping some. The sample yields about 35,000 clones, more than 70% seen once. CDR1 is SGHRS, CDR2 YFSETQ, per germline. This CDR3 region has 14 residues. Trimming took off 2 bases at V and 1 base at J, with 9 bases between the two ends. J is TRBJ1-1 and V is TRBV5-1; D gene uncertain. The input for sequencing was CD4+ T cells from peripheral blood mononuclear cells, taken after pregnancy. The source of this sequence is a female donor in good health, enrolled as a control in a pregnancy study. CDR3 DNA sequence: TGCGCCAGCAGCTTAGAGACAACGAACACTGAAGCTTTCTTT. Protein product: CASSLETTNTEAFF.